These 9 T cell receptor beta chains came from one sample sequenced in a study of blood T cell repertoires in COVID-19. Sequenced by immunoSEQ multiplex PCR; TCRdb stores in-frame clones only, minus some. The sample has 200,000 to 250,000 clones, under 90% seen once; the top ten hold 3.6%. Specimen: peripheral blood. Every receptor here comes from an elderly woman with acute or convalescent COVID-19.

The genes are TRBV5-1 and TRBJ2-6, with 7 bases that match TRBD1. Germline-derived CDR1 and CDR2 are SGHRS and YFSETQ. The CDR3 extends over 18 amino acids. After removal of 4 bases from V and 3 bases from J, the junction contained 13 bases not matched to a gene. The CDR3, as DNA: TGCGCCAGCAGCCCGCCCAGACAGGGAGTTGGTGGGGCCAACGTCCTGACTTTC. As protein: CASSPPRQGVGGANVLTF.

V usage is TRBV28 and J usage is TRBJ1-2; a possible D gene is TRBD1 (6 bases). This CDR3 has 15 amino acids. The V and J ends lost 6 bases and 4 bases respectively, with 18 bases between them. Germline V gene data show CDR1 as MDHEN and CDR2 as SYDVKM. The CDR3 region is CASRPGTQQGYGYTF. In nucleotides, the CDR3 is TGTGCCAGCAGACCCGGGACCCAACAGGGCTATGGCTACACCTTC.

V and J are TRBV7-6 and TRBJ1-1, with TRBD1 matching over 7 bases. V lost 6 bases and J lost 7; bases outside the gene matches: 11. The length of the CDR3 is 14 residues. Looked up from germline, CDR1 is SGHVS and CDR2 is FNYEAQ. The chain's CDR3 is CASRATQGGYEAFF. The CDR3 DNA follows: TGTGCCAGCAGAGCCACGCAGGGGGGCTATGAAGCTTTCTTT.

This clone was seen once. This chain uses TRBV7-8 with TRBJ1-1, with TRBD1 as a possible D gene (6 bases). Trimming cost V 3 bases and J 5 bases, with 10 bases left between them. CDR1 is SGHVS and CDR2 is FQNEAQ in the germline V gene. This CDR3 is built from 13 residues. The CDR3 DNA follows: TGTGCCAGCAGCTTTAACAGGGATACTGAAGCTTTCTTT. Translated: CASSFNRDTEAFF.

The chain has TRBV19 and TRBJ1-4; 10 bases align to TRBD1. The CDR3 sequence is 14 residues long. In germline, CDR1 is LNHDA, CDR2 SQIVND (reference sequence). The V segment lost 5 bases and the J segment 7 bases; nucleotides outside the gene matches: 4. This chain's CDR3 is CASSAGTGVEKLFF. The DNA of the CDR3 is TGTGCCAGTAGTGCTGGGACAGGGGTTGAAAAACTGTTTTTT.

The CDR3 region has the DNA TGTGCCAGCAGCTCCGGGACAGGGGAATCTGGGGCCAACGTCCTGACTTTC. This encodes CASSSGTGESGANVLTF. This rearrangement joins TRBV5-4 to TRBJ2-6; TRBD1 aligns across 10 bases. The CDR3 is made up of 17 amino acids. Germline trimming cut 3 bases from V and 1 base from J; bases unmatched to any gene: 4. Germline V gene data show CDR1 as SGHNT and CDR2 as YYREEE (reference sequence).

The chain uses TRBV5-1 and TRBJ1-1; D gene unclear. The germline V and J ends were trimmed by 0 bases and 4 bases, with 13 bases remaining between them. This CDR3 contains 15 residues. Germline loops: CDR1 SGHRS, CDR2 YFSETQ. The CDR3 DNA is TGCGCCAGCAGCTTGGACCCGGGAGGACGCACTGAAGCTTTCTTT. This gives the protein CASSLDPGGRTEAFF.

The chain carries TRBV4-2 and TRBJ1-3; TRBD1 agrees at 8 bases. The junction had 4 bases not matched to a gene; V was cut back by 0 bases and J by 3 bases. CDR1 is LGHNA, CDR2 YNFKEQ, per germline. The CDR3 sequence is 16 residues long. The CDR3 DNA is TGTGCCAGCAGCCAAGAAGTGGACAGGGTTGGAAACACCATATATTTT. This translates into CASSQEVDRVGNTIYF.

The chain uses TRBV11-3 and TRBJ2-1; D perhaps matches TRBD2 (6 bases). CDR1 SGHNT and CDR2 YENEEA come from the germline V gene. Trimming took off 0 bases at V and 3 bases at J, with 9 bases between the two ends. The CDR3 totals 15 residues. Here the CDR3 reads CASSLDAGNYNEQFF. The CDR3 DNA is TGTGCCAGCAGCTTAGATGCGGGGAACTACAATGAGCAGTTCTTC.